Presented here are 3 T cell receptor beta chains from one specimen sequenced in a study of cytomegalovirus exposure and HLA in healthy donors. PCR employed 60 Vbeta and 13 Jbeta primers. Assay: immunoSEQ multiplex PCR; the TCRdb copy retains only in-frame clones and omits some. The sample has approximately 38,000 clones. What was sequenced was PBMCs. The receptors were gathered from a man aged 40-50 years in good health and CMV-seropositive.

The V and J genes are TRBV19 and TRBJ1-5, with D perhaps TRBD1 (5 bases). V lost 3 bases and J 0 bases, leaving 12 bases between the germline ends. CDR1 is LNHDA, CDR2 SQIVND, per germline (reference sequence). There are 16 residues in the CDR3. For the CDR3, the DNA is TGTGCCAGTAGTATTTCGCCAGGGTATAGCAATCAGCCCCAGCATTTT. It is translated as CASSISPGYSNQPQHF.

The chain employs TRBV5-1 and TRBJ2-7; TRBD2 might be the D (6 bases). The CDR3 spans 16 residues. V shed 3 bases and J shed 6 bases, with 22 bases lying between them. Germline-derived CDR1 and CDR2 are SGHRS and YFSETQ. CDR3 DNA sequence: TGCGCCAGCAGCTGGGGGACTGCGTCACCCCAGTCCGAGCAGTACTTC. It encodes CASSWGTASPQSEQYF.

V gene TRBV6-5 combines with J gene TRBJ2-3; D is possibly TRBD2 (7 bases). The germline CDR1 and CDR2 sequences are MNHEY and SVGAGI. V lost 7 bases, J lost 1 base, and 12 bases lay in between. The CDR3 runs 14 residues. In DNA form, the CDR3 reads TGTGCCAGCAAGGGGGGGGGAGGCACAGATACGCAGTATTTT. This sequence encodes CASKGGGGTDTQYF.